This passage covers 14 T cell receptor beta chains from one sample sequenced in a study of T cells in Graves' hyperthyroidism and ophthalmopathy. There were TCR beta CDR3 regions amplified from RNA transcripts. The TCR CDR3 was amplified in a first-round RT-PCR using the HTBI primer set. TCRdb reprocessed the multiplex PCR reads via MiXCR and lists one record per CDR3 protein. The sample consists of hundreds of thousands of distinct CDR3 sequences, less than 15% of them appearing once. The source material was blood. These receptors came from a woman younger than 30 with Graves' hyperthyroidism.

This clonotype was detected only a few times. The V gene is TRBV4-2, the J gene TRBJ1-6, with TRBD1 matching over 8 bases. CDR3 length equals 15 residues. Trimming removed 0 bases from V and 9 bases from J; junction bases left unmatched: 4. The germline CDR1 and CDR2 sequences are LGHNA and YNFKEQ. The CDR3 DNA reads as TGTGCCAGCAGCCAAGATCGGGACAGGCTTTCACCCCTCCACTTT. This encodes CASSQDRDRLSPLHF.

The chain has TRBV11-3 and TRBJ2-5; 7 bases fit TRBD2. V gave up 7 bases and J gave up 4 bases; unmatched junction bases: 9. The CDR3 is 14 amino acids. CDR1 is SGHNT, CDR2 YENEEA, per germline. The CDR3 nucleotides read TGTGCCAGCAACCCCGGGGGGAGAGGAGAGACCCAGTACTTC. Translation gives CASNPGGRGETQYF.

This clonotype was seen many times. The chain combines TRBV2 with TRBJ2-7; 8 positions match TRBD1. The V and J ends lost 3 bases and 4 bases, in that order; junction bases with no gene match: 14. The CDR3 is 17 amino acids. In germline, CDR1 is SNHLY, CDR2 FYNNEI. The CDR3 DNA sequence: TGTGCCAGCAGTGATCTTTCCTACAACAGGGGGAGTTACGAGCAGTACTTC. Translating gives CASSDLSYNRGSYEQYF.

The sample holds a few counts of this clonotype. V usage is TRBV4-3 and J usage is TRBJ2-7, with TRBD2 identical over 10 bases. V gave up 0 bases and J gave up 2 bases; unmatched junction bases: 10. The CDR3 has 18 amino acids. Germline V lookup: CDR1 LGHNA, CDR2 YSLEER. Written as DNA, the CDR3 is TGCGCCAGCAGCCAAGATCTCGCTAGCGGGAGAAAGACCTACGAGCAGTACTTC. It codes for CASSQDLASGRKTYEQYF.

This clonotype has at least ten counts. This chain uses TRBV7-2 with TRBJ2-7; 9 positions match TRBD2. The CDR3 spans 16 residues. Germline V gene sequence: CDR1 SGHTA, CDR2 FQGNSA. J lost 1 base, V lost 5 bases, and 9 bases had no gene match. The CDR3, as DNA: TGTGCCAGCAGCCAGGGGCTAGCGGGGTGGTCCTACGAGCAGTACTTC. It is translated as CASSQGLAGWSYEQYF.

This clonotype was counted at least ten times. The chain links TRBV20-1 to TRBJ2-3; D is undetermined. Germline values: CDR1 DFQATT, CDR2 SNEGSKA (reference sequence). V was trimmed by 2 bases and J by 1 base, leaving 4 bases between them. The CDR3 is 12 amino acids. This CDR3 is CSARLGTDTQYF. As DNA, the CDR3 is TGCAGTGCTAGACTTGGCACAGATACGCAGTATTTT.

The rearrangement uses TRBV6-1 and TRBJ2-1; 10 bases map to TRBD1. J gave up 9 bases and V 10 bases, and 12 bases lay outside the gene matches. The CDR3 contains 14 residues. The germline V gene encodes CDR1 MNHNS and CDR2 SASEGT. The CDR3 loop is CATRARDRGVEQFF. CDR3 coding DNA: TGTGCCACCAGAGCCCGGGACAGGGGTGTTGAGCAGTTCTTC.

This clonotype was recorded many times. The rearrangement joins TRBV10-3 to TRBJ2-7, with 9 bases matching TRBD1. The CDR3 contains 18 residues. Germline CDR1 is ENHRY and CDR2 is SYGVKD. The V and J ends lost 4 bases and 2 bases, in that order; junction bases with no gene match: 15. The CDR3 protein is CAISGPGQGSRSTYEQYF. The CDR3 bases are TGTGCCATCAGTGGGCCGGGACAGGGAAGTCGGTCGACCTACGAGCAGTACTTC.

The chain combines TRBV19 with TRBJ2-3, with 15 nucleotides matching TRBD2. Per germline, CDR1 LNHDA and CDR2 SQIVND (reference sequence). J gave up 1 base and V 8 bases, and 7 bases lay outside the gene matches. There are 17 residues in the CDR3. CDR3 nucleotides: TGTGCCAGTTCCTGGGGACTAGCGGGAGGCGGCACAGATACGCAGTATTTT. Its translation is CASSWGLAGGGTDTQYF.

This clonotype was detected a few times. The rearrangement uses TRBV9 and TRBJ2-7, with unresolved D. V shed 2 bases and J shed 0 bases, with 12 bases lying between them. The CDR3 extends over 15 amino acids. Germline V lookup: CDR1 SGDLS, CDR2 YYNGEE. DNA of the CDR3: TGTGCCAGCAGCGTCCTACCGACGAGCTCCTACGAGCAGTACTTC. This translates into CASSVLPTSSYEQYF.

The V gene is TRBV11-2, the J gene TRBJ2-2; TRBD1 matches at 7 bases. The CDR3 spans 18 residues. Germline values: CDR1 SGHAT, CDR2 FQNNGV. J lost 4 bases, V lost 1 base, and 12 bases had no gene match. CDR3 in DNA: TGTGCCAGCAGCTTAGGACAGGGAGATTACCTTGGCACCGGGGAGCTGTTTTTT. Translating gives CASSLGQGDYLGTGELFF.

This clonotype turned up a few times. In nucleotides, the CDR3 is TGTGCCAGTACCGATAGGGGGGTGAACACTGAAGCTTTCTTT. Its translation is CASTDRGVNTEAFF. The V gene is TRBV19, the J gene TRBJ1-1; tentatively, D is TRBD1 (6 bases). The germline V gene has CDR1 LNHDA and CDR2 SQIVND (reference sequence). The V end was cut by 7 bases, the J end by 0 bases, with 12 bases between. CDR3 length: 14 amino acids. Supplemented by reference TRBV19 and TRBJ1-1, the full variable domain reads DGGITQSPKYLFRKEGQNVTLSCEQNLNHDAMYWYRQDPGQGLRLIYYSQIVNDFQKGDIAEGYSVSREKKESFPLTVTSAQKNPTAFYLCASTDRGVNTEAFFGQGTRLTVV.

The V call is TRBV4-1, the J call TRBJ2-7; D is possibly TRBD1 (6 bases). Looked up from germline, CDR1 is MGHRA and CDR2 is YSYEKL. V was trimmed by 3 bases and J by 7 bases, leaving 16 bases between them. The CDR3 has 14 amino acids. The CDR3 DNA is TGCGCCAGCAGCCAGCCGGGACAACTTTTAGAGCAGTACTTC. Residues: CASSQPGQLLEQYF.

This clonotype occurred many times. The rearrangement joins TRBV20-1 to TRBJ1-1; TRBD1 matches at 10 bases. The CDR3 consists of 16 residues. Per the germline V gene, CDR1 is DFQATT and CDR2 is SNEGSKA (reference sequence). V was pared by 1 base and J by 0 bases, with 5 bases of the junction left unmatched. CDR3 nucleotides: TGCAGTGCTAGAGGGTATGGGACAGGGGTGAACACTGAAGCTTTCTTT. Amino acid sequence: CSARGYGTGVNTEAFF.